These 23 T cell receptor beta chains were all obtained from the same sample, sequenced in a study of human T cells and chemical hapten exposure. Specified time point: patch test 3, about 24 weeks after DPC sensitization. Noted treatment: therapeutic diphenylcyclopropenone sensitization with weekly scalp DPC. TCRdb re-derived calls from the RACE reads in MiXCR, one entry per CDR3 protein. The sample has approximately 72,000 distinct CDR3 sequences; over 8.5% are singletons. Sequencing used whole blood, obtained in connection with sensitization to the hapten diphenylcyclopropenone (DPC). The receptor source for this set is a woman between 45 and 60 years old with alopecia areata. Some clones in this sample may be carry-over from other donors' samples.

This chain uses TRBV6-1 with TRBJ2-2; unclear D gene. CDR3 length equals 14 residues. CDR1 is MNHNS and CDR2 is SASEGT in the germline V gene. V was cut by 4 bases and J by 5 bases, with 11 bases left in between. The CDR3 DNA reads TGTGCCAGCAGTGCCCTGACTCGAACCGGGGAGCTGTTTTTT. It yields the protein CASSALTRTGELFF.

This clonotype showed up just a few times. The chain recombines TRBV29-1 with TRBJ1-5, with D unresolved. Germline V gene sequence: CDR1 SQVTM, CDR2 ANQGSEA. This CDR3 region has 12 residues. With 4 bases removed from V and 3 bases from J, the gap between germline ends came to 7 bases. As DNA, the CDR3 is TGCAGCGTTGGGGCGCACAATCAGCCCCAGCATTTT. It specifies CSVGAHNQPQHF.

This rearrangement joins TRBV12-3 or TRBV12-4 to TRBJ2-7, with TRBD1 as a possible D gene (6 bases). The CDR3 consists of 14 residues. Trimming shortened V by 6 bases and J by 5 bases, and 17 bases separated the two germline ends. The CDR3 coding sequence is TGTGCCAGCAGAATAGAAACAGGGATCCACGAGCAGTACTTC. Residues: CASRIETGIHEQYF.

This clonotype turned up a few times. The gene calls are TRBV6-1 and TRBJ1-5; D not certain. This CDR3 is built from 12 residues. CDR1 and CDR2 (germline): MNHNS, SASEGT. The V end lost 4 bases, the J end lost 1 base, and 2 bases lay between the germline ends. The CDR3, as DNA: TGTGCCAGCAGTGGAAGCAATCAGCCCCAGCATTTT. This translates into CASSGSNQPQHF.

This clonotype was observed many times. The chain joins TRBV7-2 to TRBJ2-1, with D perhaps matching TRBD2 (7 bases). Trimming cost V 7 bases and J 8 bases, with 24 bases left between them. CDR1 SGHTA and CDR2 FQGNSA come from the germline V gene. This CDR3 region has 16 residues. CDR3 residues: CASTTPRGGAIYEQFF. CDR3 bases: TGTGCCAGCACCACCCCTAGGGGGGGTGCTATTTATGAGCAGTTCTTC. The full variable domain, completed using reference TRBV7-2 and TRBJ2-1, is GAGVSQSPSNKVTEKGKDVELRCDPISGHTALYWYRQSLGQGLEFLIYFQGNSAPDKSGLPSDRFSAERTGGSVSTLTIQRTQQEDSAVYLCASTTPRGGAIYEQFFGPGTRLTVL.

Many counts were recorded for this clonotype. The V call is TRBV2, the J call TRBJ2-5, with a weak D call TRBD1 (6 bases). Trimming pared 8 bases from V and 5 bases from J, leaving 21 bases between. Germline lookup yields CDR1 SNHLY and CDR2 FYNNEI. The CDR3 spans 15 residues. The CDR3 sequence: CASENPTGYLETQYF. In DNA form, the CDR3 reads TGTGCCAGCGAGAACCCTACAGGGTATTTGGAGACCCAGTACTTC.

At least ten counts were recorded for this clonotype. This rearrangement joins TRBV5-1 to TRBJ2-3; D gene uncertain. The CDR3 contains 13 residues. The germline V gene has CDR1 SGHRS and CDR2 YFSETQ. V gave up 1 base and J gave up 2 bases, with 5 bases separating them. CDR3 in amino acids: CASSLPNTDTQYF. CDR3 nucleotides: TGCGCCAGCAGCTTGCCCAACACAGATACGCAGTATTTT.

This clonotype was recorded a few times. The chain has TRBV5-4 and TRBJ1-4; maybe TRBD1 (5 bases). Trimming stripped 4 bases from V and 2 bases from J, with 9 bases between. The CDR3 is 14 residues long. Per germline, CDR1 SGHNT and CDR2 YYREEE (reference sequence). The CDR3 region has the DNA TGTGCCAGCAGCCCAGGGAACACTAATGAAAAACTGTTTTTT. Its protein product is CASSPGNTNEKLFF.

This chain connects TRBV6-4 to TRBJ2-2; D ambiguous. V was cut by 5 bases and J by 7 bases, with 11 bases left in between. This CDR3 has 13 residues. Germline CDR1 is MRHNA and CDR2 is SNTAGT. CDR3 residues: CASSRISGGELFF. DNA of the CDR3: TGTGCCAGCAGTCGGATCTCCGGCGGGGAGCTGTTTTTT.

This clonotype was recorded many times. This chain joins TRBV5-4 and TRBJ2-7; D unclear. This CDR3 is built from 13 residues. Germline V lookup: CDR1 SGHNT, CDR2 YYREEE (reference sequence). With 3 bases removed from V and 5 bases from J, the gap between germline ends came to 12 bases. CDR3 region: CASSSPDGHEQYF. In DNA, the CDR3 is TGTGCCAGCAGCTCTCCAGATGGGCACGAGCAGTACTTC.

This clonotype has more than one count but fewer than ten. V gene TRBV10-3 combines with J gene TRBJ2-7; TRBD2 aligns across 8 bases. This CDR3 has 16 residues. CDR1 is ENHRY and CDR2 is SYGVKD in the germline V gene. V lost 0 bases and J lost 0; bases outside the gene matches: 4. Written as DNA, the CDR3 is TGTGCCATCAGTGAGTCGGCCGGACTAGCCTCCTACGAGCAGTACTTC. It encodes CAISESAGLASYEQYF.

This clonotype was counted at least ten times. The chain uses TRBV7-9 and TRBJ2-1; D perhaps matches TRBD1 (6 bases). This CDR3 is 12 amino acids long. The germline V gene encodes CDR1 SEHNR and CDR2 FQNEAQ (reference sequence). Trimming left V 1 base short and J 13 bases short, with 11 bases between. The CDR3 DNA follows: TGTGCCAGCAGCTTAGACAGGGATAATCAGTTCTTC. Protein sequence: CASSLDRDNQFF.

V is TRBV12-3 or TRBV12-4 and J is TRBJ2-1; D perhaps matches TRBD1 (5 bases). The CDR3 totals 14 residues. V was trimmed by 6 bases and J by 3 bases, leaving 12 bases between them. The CDR3 sequence: CASRPTEYYNEQFF. DNA for the CDR3: TGTGCCAGCAGACCGACAGAATACTACAATGAGCAGTTCTTC.

The V gene is TRBV29-1, the J gene TRBJ2-5; the match to TRBD2 covers 9 bases. CDR3 size: 12 residues. V shed 6 bases and J 3 bases; nucleotides not matched to a gene: 2. The germline CDR1 and CDR2 sequences are SQVTM and ANQGSEA. CDR3 sequence (DNA): TGCAGCGTGACTAGCGGTAAAGAGACCCAGTACTTC. Translation: CSVTSGKETQYF.

In regard to this clonotype: One base away lies a much larger clone, so this may be a sequencing read error. The rearrangement links TRBV4-1 to TRBJ2-3; D not certain. The CDR3 extends over 18 amino acids. The germline V gene encodes CDR1 MGHRA and CDR2 YSYEKL. The DNA for the CDR3 is TGCGCCAGCAGCCAAGATGACCGGGCCGAGATTGGCACAAATACGCAGTATTTT. The encoded protein is CASSQDDRAEIGTNTQYF.

The chain carries TRBV20-1 and TRBJ2-3; unclear D gene. The V gene's germline CDR1 is DFQATT and CDR2 SNEGSKA (reference sequence). Between the trimmed V and J ends, which lost 3 bases and 6 bases, there was a span of 13 bases. The CDR3 spans 13 residues. The CDR3 DNA follows: TGCAGTGCTAGGCACATCCTGCGGGATACGCAGTATTTT. It codes for CSARHILRDTQYF.

This clonotype showed up just a few times. The rearrangement joins TRBV11-2 to TRBJ2-1, with TRBD2 identical over 10 bases. The germline CDR1 and CDR2 sequences are SGHAT and FQNNGV. V gave up 5 bases and J gave up 8 bases; unmatched junction bases: 18. There are 18 residues in the CDR3. The CDR3 nucleotides are TGTGCCAGCAGCAAACCGAACCACCAGGCTAGCGGGAGCTATGAGCAGTTCTTC. This sequence encodes CASSKPNHQASGSYEQFF.

This clonotype was counted ten times or more. The CDR3 bases are TGTGCCAGCATCCCCTGGACAGGGAGGGGGGGCACAGATACGCAGTATTTT. Its protein is CASIPWTGRGGTDTQYF. The V and J genes are TRBV28 and TRBJ2-3; possible D gene TRBD1, 8 bases. In germline, CDR1 is MDHEN, CDR2 SYDVKM. The CDR3 contains 17 residues. V lost 7 bases, J lost 1 base, and 21 bases lay in between.

V is TRBV14 and J is TRBJ2-7, with TRBD1 matching 9 bases. CDR1 SGHDN and CDR2 FVKESK come from the germline V gene. J gave up 4 bases and V 5 bases, and 9 bases lay outside the gene matches. The CDR3 has 15 amino acids. The CDR3 bases are TGTGCCAGCAGCTCAGGGACAGGGTCCGTGTACGAGCAGTACTTC. Translating it yields CASSSGTGSVYEQYF.

This clonotype showed up many times. CDR3 protein: CASSSRIGTEAFF. The CDR3 coding sequence is TGTGCCAGCAGCTCACGAATCGGCACTGAAGCTTTCTTT. The chain uses TRBV7-2 and TRBJ1-1; D is ambiguous. The CDR3 is made up of 13 amino acids. The V gene's germline CDR1 is SGHTA and CDR2 FQGNSA. V was pared by 4 bases and J by 4 bases, with 10 bases between.

The chain joins TRBV29-1 to TRBJ1-1; D possibly corresponds to TRBD1 (5 bases). Germline lookup yields CDR1 SQVTM and CDR2 ANQGSEA. The CDR3 is made up of 12 amino acids. V lost 3 bases and J 6 bases, leaving 11 bases between the germline ends. The CDR3 DNA follows: TGCAGCGTTGAGGGGGGGGTCGCTGAAGCTTTCTTT. It specifies CSVEGGVAEAFF.

The chain has TRBV28 and TRBJ2-1; D may be TRBD1 (5 bases). The CDR3 runs to 11 residues. Germline CDR1 reads MDHEN; CDR2 reads SYDVKM. The ends were cut back, 7 bases at V and 8 bases at J, with 9 bases in the middle. The CDR3 DNA is TGTGCCAGCAAGGGGTGGGATGAGCAGTTCTTC. As protein: CASKGWDEQFF. The full variable domain, in which reference TRBV28 and TRBJ2-1 provide the parts outside the CDR3, is DVKVTQSSRYLVKRTGEKVFLECVQDMDHENMFWYRQDPGLGLRLIYFSYDVKMKEKGDIPEGYSVSREKKERFSLILESASTNQTSMYLCASKGWDEQFFGPGTRLTVL.

The J gene is TRBJ2-3, the V gene TRBV20-1; no clear D gene. This CDR3 spans 14 amino acids. CDR1 is DFQATT, CDR2 SNEGSKA, per germline (reference sequence). V was cut by 0 bases and J by 1 base, with 8 bases left in between. Written as DNA, the CDR3 is TGCAGTGCTAGAGATGCGCAGGGCACAGATACGCAGTATTTT. Its translation: CSARDAQGTDTQYF.